This T cell receptor beta chain was identified in a study of cytomegalovirus exposure and HLA in healthy donors. The repertoire was sequenced with immunoSEQ multiplex PCR; TCRdb's copy has only in-frame clones and lacks some. The profile shows 250,000 or so clones, about 90% of them singletons. With 5 bases removed from V and 6 bases from J, the gap between germline ends came to 12 bases. Germline lookup yields CDR1 SGHDT and CDR2 YYEEEE. The CDR3 spans 12 residues. Sequenced sample: PBMCs. The receptor's source is a man aged 18-30 years in good health and CMV-seropositive. The V call is TRBV5-6, the J call TRBJ2-7, with D tentatively TRBD2 (5 bases). CDR3 region: CASRRTRGEQYF. The CDR3, as DNA: TGTGCCAGCAGGCGAACTAGAGGCGAGCAGTACTTC.